This TCR beta chain is drawn from a study of T cell repertoires in cytomegalovirus infection. About the research overall: Public TCR beta signature analysis indicated the presence of both CMV infection and matching HLA type.

Via MiXCR, TCRdb re-called the reads, giving one row per CDR3 protein. The sample has hundreds of thousands of distinct CDR3 sequences, 20% to 25% seen once. This clonotype was seen a handful of times. Sequenced: CD8+ T cells from PBMCs. This clonotype was obtained from a human donor in good health (CMV status not recorded). Some clones in this sample may be carry-over from other donors' samples.

This chain's CDR3 is CASSIAQGGSYEQYF. CDR3 coding DNA: TGTGCCAGTAGTATCGCCCAGGGAGGCTCCTACGAGCAGTACTTC. The J gene is TRBJ2-7, the V gene TRBV19; tentatively, D is TRBD2 (6 bases). The germline V gene encodes CDR1 LNHDA and CDR2 SQIVND (reference sequence). V lost 3 bases and J lost 0, with 12 bases in between. The CDR3 totals 15 residues.